The clone carrying this T cell receptor beta chain was detected ten times or more. The data belong to a study of T cells in Graves' hyperthyroidism and ophthalmopathy. Patients affected by ophthalmopathy presented a Clinical Activity Score of at least 3, a NOSPECS grade of at least 4, and disease duration below 3 months. Clinical symptoms, serum thyroxine and TRAb, thyroid ultrasound and orbital computed tomography together formed the diagnostic basis. RNA transcripts yielded amplified TCR beta CDR3 regions. Primed by the HTBI set, a first-round RT-PCR was run on the TCR CDR3. TCRdb fed the multiplex PCR reads into MiXCR, producing one record per CDR3 protein. The sample has over 450,000 distinct CDR3 sequences, over 15% seen once. The germline CDR1 and CDR2 sequences are KGHSH and LQKENI. The CDR3 length is 13 residues. Trimming left V 2 bases short and J 4 bases short, with 8 bases between.

Specimen: blood. The TCR comes from a woman aged 18-29 years with Graves' ophthalmopathy. V usage is TRBV18 and J usage is TRBJ1-1; D is undetermined. The CDR3 region is CASSPKLGTEAFF. CDR3 nucleotides: TGTGCCAGCTCACCAAAATTAGGCACTGAAGCTTTCTTT.